This entry lists 32 T cell receptor beta chains sequenced from one sample in a study of early T cells in non-severe SARS-CoV-2 infection. MiXCR was run by TCRdb on the 5' RACE reads, yielding one entry per CDR3 protein. Of 62,000 or so distinct CDR3 sequences listed, roughly a tenth were seen once; the top ten hold 1.2%. Material: whole blood. The source of these receptors is an adult who was a healthcare worker with PCR-confirmed SARS-CoV-2 infection or an uninfected control (not recorded which).

This clonotype occurred a few times. The rearrangement joins TRBV5-1 to TRBJ1-1; possible D gene TRBD1, 5 bases. The V gene lost 0 bases and the J gene lost 7 bases, with 7 bases spanning the gap. CDR1 and CDR2 from the germline V gene are SGHRS and YFSETQ. CDR3 size: 12 residues. The CDR3 here is CASSLEGNEAFF. The CDR3 bases are TGCGCCAGCAGCTTGGAGGGGAATGAAGCTTTCTTT. The whole variable domain, remainder taken from reference TRBV5-1 and TRBJ1-1, is KAGVTQTPRYLIKTRGQQVTLSCSPISGHRSVSWYQQTPGQGLQFLFEYFSETQRNKGNFPGRFSGRQFSNSRSEMNVSTLELGDSALYLCASSLEGNEAFFGQGTRLTVV.

The rearrangement uses TRBV3-1 and TRBJ1-6, with a possible D match to TRBD1 (5 bases). Between the trimmed V and J ends, which lost 3 bases and 10 bases, there was a span of 13 bases. The CDR3 has 14 amino acids. CDR1 and CDR2 (germline): LGHDT, YNNKEL (reference sequence). DNA of the CDR3: TGTGCCAGCAGCCACGGAGGGGTTAGATCACCCCTCCACTTT. Its protein is CASSHGGVRSPLHF. Full variable domain (remainder filled in from reference TRBV3-1 and TRBJ1-6): DTAVSQTPKYLVTQMGNDKSIKCEQNLGHDTMYWYKQDSKKFLKIMFSYNNKELIINETVPNRFSPKSPDKAHLNLHINSLELGDSAVYFCASSHGGVRSPLHFGNGTRLTVT.

The V call is TRBV10-2, the J call TRBJ1-6; D remains ambiguous. With 7 bases removed from V and 8 bases from J, the gap between germline ends came to 9 bases. CDR3 length equals 12 residues. CDR1 is WSHSY, CDR2 SAAADI, per germline. The CDR3 reads CASTELDSPLHF. The DNA of the CDR3 is TGCGCCAGCACGGAATTGGATTCACCCCTCCACTTT.

This clonotype was recorded at least ten times. This rearrangement joins TRBV10-3 to TRBJ2-5; D might be TRBD1 (5 bases). Germline V gene lookup returns CDR1 ENHRY and CDR2 SYGVKD. The CDR3 is 15 residues long. Trimming took off 5 bases at V and 0 bases at J, with 13 bases between the two ends. CDR3 amino acids: CAISLNSGHQETQYF. CDR3 DNA: TGTGCCATCAGTCTTAACTCAGGGCACCAAGAGACCCAGTACTTC.

In its sample, this clonotype was seen a few times. The gene calls are TRBV6-5 and TRBJ2-5; D perhaps matches TRBD1 (5 bases). Trimming removed 2 bases at V and 4 bases at J, with 14 bases between. Germline values: CDR1 MNHEY, CDR2 SVGAGI. The CDR3 spans 15 residues. CDR3 nucleotide sequence: TGTGCCAGCAGTTACACAGGCAGAAACGGAGAGACCCAGTACTTC. Its translation: CASSYTGRNGETQYF.

The gene calls are TRBV20-1 and TRBJ2-2; TRBD2 agrees at 8 bases. V was pared by 4 bases and J by 0 bases, with 1 base of the junction left unmatched. Germline assignment: CDR1 DFQATT and CDR2 SNEGSKA (reference sequence). The CDR3 totals 14 residues. CDR3 DNA sequence: TGCAGTGCTATGCGGGGGGCGAACACCGGGGAGCTGTTTTTT. This translates into CSAMRGANTGELFF.

The chain joins TRBV12-3 or TRBV12-4 to TRBJ2-2; the D is unclear. The CDR3 is 15 amino acids. Between the trimmed V and J ends, which lost 2 bases and 6 bases, there was a span of 13 bases. The CDR3 DNA is TGTGCCAGCAGTTTAATCCGTCCGGTACCCGGGGAGCTGTTTTTT. It specifies CASSLIRPVPGELFF.

The chain couples TRBV6-6 to TRBJ2-1; the match to TRBD1 covers 10 bases. The germline V gene has CDR1 MNHNY and CDR2 SVGAGI (reference sequence). The CDR3 runs to 14 residues. Trimming removed 6 bases from V and 4 bases from J; junction bases left unmatched: 3. CDR3 DNA sequence: TGTGCCAGCAGCAAGGGACAGGGGTACAATGAGCAGTTCTTC. It encodes CASSKGQGYNEQFF.

The chain uses TRBV12-3 or TRBV12-4 and TRBJ2-1; 10 bases are a match to TRBD1. This CDR3 has 17 residues. With 6 bases clipped from V and 6 bases from J, the junction kept 14 bases outside the gene matches. The chain's CDR3 is CASSQHPGQGDRNEQFF. Here the CDR3 DNA reads TGTGCCAGCAGCCAACACCCAGGACAGGGGGACCGCAATGAGCAGTTCTTC.

This clonotype occurred many times. The rearrangement uses TRBV7-9 and TRBJ1-6; no definite D call. Trimming removed 5 bases from V and 1 base from J, with 12 bases in between. Germline values: CDR1 SEHNR, CDR2 FQNEAQ (reference sequence). The CDR3 runs 16 residues. The CDR3 loop is CASSPTGSSYNSPLHF. The DNA for the CDR3 is TGTGCCAGCAGCCCGACGGGTAGTTCCTATAATTCACCCCTCCACTTT. Filled out from reference TRBV7-9 and TRBJ1-6, the complete variable domain reads DTGVSQNPRHKITKRGQNVTFRCDPISEHNRLYWYRQTLGQGPEFLTYFQNEAQLEKSRLLSDRFSAERPKGSFSTLEIQRTEQGDSAMYLCASSPTGSSYNSPLHFGNGTRLTVT.

The sample holds many counts of this clonotype. The CDR3 protein is CASSPDPRAYGYTF. Here the CDR3 DNA reads TGTGCCAGCAGCCCCGATCCCAGGGCCTATGGCTACACCTTC. V gene TRBV12-3 or TRBV12-4 combines with J gene TRBJ1-2; the D gene is possibly TRBD1 (5 bases). This CDR3 has 14 amino acids. The germline V and J ends were trimmed by 6 bases and 4 bases, with 15 bases remaining between them.

The rearrangement uses TRBV6-5 and TRBJ2-7; maybe TRBD1 (5 bases). V lost 6 bases and J lost 4, with 13 bases in between. Germline CDR1 MNHEY, CDR2 SVGAGI. This CDR3 contains 13 residues. CDR3 bases: TGTGCCAGCAGCTTGGGGCCACGGTACGAGCAGTACGTC. Its translation is CASSLGPRYEQYV.

This clonotype was observed a handful of times. The V and J genes are TRBV25-1 and TRBJ2-3; D gene uncertain. From germline, CDR1 is MGHDK and CDR2 SYGVNS. The CDR3 loop spans 14 amino acids. V gave up 4 bases and J gave up 0 bases, with 8 bases separating them. The CDR3 protein is CASSGQSSTDTQYF. The CDR3 nucleotides are TGTGCCAGCAGTGGGCAGTCTAGCACAGATACGCAGTATTTT. The full variable domain, in which reference TRBV25-1 and TRBJ2-3 provide the parts outside the CDR3, is EADIYQTPRYLVIGTGKKITLECSQTMGHDKMYWYQQDPGMELHLIHYSYGVNSTEKGDLSSESTVSRIRTEHFPLTLESARPSHTSQYLCASSGQSSTDTQYFGPGTRLTVL.

The rearrangement uses TRBV2 and TRBJ2-2; possible D gene TRBD1, 6 bases. V was shortened by 7 bases and J by 0 bases, with 6 bases between the two germline ends. Germline values: CDR1 SNHLY, CDR2 FYNNEI. The CDR3 covers 13 residues. The CDR3, as DNA: TGTGCCAGCAACAGGGCGAACACCGGGGAGCTGTTTTTT. The encoded protein is CASNRANTGELFF.

The V and J genes are TRBV7-2 and TRBJ2-3; D uncertain. V lost 1 base to trimming and J lost 2 bases, with 13 bases between them. This CDR3 has 16 residues. CDR1 and CDR2 from the germline V gene are SGHTA and FQGNSA. The CDR3 nucleotides are TGTGCCAGCAGCTTAGTCCTTGCCGGTGACACAGATACGCAGTATTTT. The encoded protein is CASSLVLAGDTDTQYF.

This clonotype has only a few counts. V usage is TRBV11-2 and J usage is TRBJ1-4, with D uncertain. CDR1 is SGHAT and CDR2 is FQNNGV in the germline V gene. Trimming took 3 bases from V and 8 from J, leaving 13 bases between them. This CDR3 has 14 amino acids. CDR3 DNA sequence: TGTGCCAGCAGCTTGGGTCCAACGGAGGAAAAACTGTTTTTT. Amino acids: CASSLGPTEEKLFF.

This clonotype was found a few times. The V gene is TRBV6-1, the J gene TRBJ1-1; TRBD1 might be the D (6 bases). The CDR3 runs to 15 residues. Germline V gene sequence: CDR1 MNHNS, CDR2 SASEGT. Deletions cut 6 bases from V and 2 bases from J, with 16 bases between. The CDR3 DNA follows: TGTGCCAGCAGCCCCGGGCGGGGGCGAAACACTGAAGCTTTCTTT. Amino acids: CASSPGRGRNTEAFF.

The chain has TRBV15 and TRBJ1-3; unclear D gene. Germline CDR1 reads LNHNV; CDR2 reads YYDKDF (reference sequence). With 5 bases removed from V and 0 bases from J, the gap between germline ends came to 20 bases. This CDR3 contains 18 residues. CDR3 bases: TGTGCCACCAGCCCCCGACGGAGCTCGGTTCTCTCTGGAAACACCATATATTTT. This codes for CATSPRRSSVLSGNTIYF.

The V and J genes are TRBV24-1 and TRBJ2-1, with D unresolved. V shed 0 bases and J shed 10 bases, with 18 bases lying between them. CDR1 KGHDR and CDR2 SFDVKD come from the germline V gene. The CDR3 totals 16 residues. CDR3 in amino acids: CATSDLPALGRAEQFF. DNA for the CDR3: TGTGCCACCAGTGATTTGCCAGCGCTAGGCCGGGCCGAGCAGTTCTTC.

This chain's CDR3 is CASTVTASTDTQYF. In DNA, the CDR3 is TGTGCCAGCACGGTGACAGCTAGCACAGATACGCAGTATTTT. The chain joins TRBV6-1 to TRBJ2-3, with D perhaps matching TRBD1 (5 bases). Trimming cost V 7 bases and J 0 bases, with 11 bases left between them. The CDR3 is made up of 14 amino acids. Germline CDR1 is MNHNS and CDR2 is SASEGT.

In DNA form, the CDR3 reads TGTGCCATCAGTGAGTCGGACTCATACTCTGGAAACACCATATATTTT. It translates to CAISESDSYSGNTIYF. This sequence joins TRBV10-3 and TRBJ1-3; D gene ambiguous. The CDR3 totals 16 residues. The V gene's germline CDR1 is ENHRY and CDR2 SYGVKD. V shed 0 bases and J shed 0 bases, with 9 bases lying between them.

This clonotype was recorded at least ten times. The chain carries TRBV29-1 and TRBJ1-1; 9 positions match TRBD1. The CDR3 sequence is 12 residues long. V gave up 7 bases and J gave up 7 bases; unmatched junction bases: 7. Germline assignment: CDR1 SQVTM and CDR2 ANQGSEA. CDR3 residues: CSATRTGDEAFF. DNA for the CDR3: TGCAGCGCCACTCGGACAGGGGATGAAGCTTTCTTT.

In its sample, this clonotype was seen many times. The chain recombines TRBV21-1 with TRBJ2-7; the table's D call, TRBD2, was not checked against the DNA. TRBV21-1 is listed as a pseudogene. The CDR3 has 16 amino acids. In DNA, the CDR3 is TGTGCCAGCATCCCCAGTGAGACTACAGACGACTACGAGCAGTACGTC. Translation gives CASIPSETTDDYEQYV.

This clonotype was recorded once. The chain links TRBV2 to TRBJ1-2; D uncertain. V lost 3 bases to trimming and J lost 3 bases, with 5 bases between them. Germline V CDR1 and CDR2: SNHLY, FYNNEI. The CDR3 loop spans 12 amino acids. The CDR3 spells CASSDRDYGYTF. As DNA, the CDR3 is TGTGCCAGCAGTGATCGAGACTATGGCTACACCTTC.

The chain combines TRBV2 with TRBJ2-3; TRBD2 agrees at 12 bases. There are 17 residues in the CDR3. Germline CDR1 reads SNHLY; CDR2 reads FYNNEI. V shed 4 bases, J shed 2 bases, and the junction held 7 bases outside the gene matches. CDR3 DNA sequence: TGTGCCAGCAGTGGGACTAGCGGGAACCTCCACACAGATACGCAGTATTTT. Protein: CASSGTSGNLHTDTQYF.

This clonotype came up many times. V gene TRBV5-4 combines with J gene TRBJ1-6; perhaps TRBD1 as D (6 bases). The CDR3 has 14 residues. Trimming took off 0 bases at V and 7 bases at J, with 8 bases between the two ends. The germline V gene has CDR1 SGHNT and CDR2 YYREEE (reference sequence). The CDR3 loop reads CASSLDRVNSPLHF. Written as DNA, the CDR3 is TGTGCCAGCAGCTTGGACAGGGTAAATTCACCCCTCCACTTT.

In its sample, this clonotype was seen many times. The chain couples TRBV6-1 to TRBJ2-1; 8 nucleotides agree with TRBD2. The CDR3 totals 15 residues. Germline V CDR1 and CDR2: MNHNS, SASEGT. Losses at the gene ends were 6 bases for V and 4 bases for J; bases not matched to a gene: 8. The CDR3 region has the DNA TGTGCCAGCAGGGGTACTAGCGGAAGATACAATGAGCAGTTCTTC. Its protein product is CASRGTSGRYNEQFF.

This clonotype has at least ten counts. V is TRBV3-1 and J is TRBJ2-3; D gene ambiguous. Trimming cost V 6 bases and J 4 bases, with 29 bases left between them. CDR3 length: 19 amino acids. Germline V gives CDR1 LGHDT, CDR2 YNNKEL (reference sequence). The CDR3, as DNA: TGTGCCAGCAGTCGAGGCGGCCGGACCCCACCCCTTGGCGCAGATACGCAGTATTTT. This translates into CASSRGGRTPPLGADTQYF.

This clonotype was observed many times. V is TRBV7-3 and J is TRBJ2-1; D remains ambiguous. Germline CDR1 and CDR2: SGHTA and FQGTGA. The CDR3 contains 17 residues. V was trimmed by 4 bases and J by 4 bases, leaving 20 bases between them. Here the CDR3 reads CASSSKTGPPGYNEQFF. The CDR3 bases are TGTGCCAGCAGCTCAAAAACGGGCCCTCCAGGATACAATGAGCAGTTCTTC.

This clonotype was seen repeatedly, ten times or more. The rearrangement links TRBV7-6 to TRBJ1-2; D not certain. This CDR3 is built from 12 residues. Germline V gene data show CDR1 as SGHVS and CDR2 as FNYEAQ. The V and J ends lost 5 bases and 6 bases respectively, with 10 bases between them. This CDR3 is CASSPNVDGYTF. The CDR3, as DNA: TGTGCCAGCAGCCCTAACGTGGATGGCTACACCTTC. The complete variable domain, with remaining parts taken from reference TRBV7-6 and TRBJ1-2, reads GAGVSQSPRYKVTKRGQDVALRCDPISGHVSLYWYRQALGQGPEFLTYFNYEAQQDKSGLPNDRFSAERPEGSISTLTIQRTEQRDSAMYRCASSPNVDGYTFGSGTRLTVV.

This clonotype was seen many times. The chain carries TRBV29-1 and TRBJ1-1; 8 positions agree with TRBD1. CDR1 SQVTM and CDR2 ANQGSEA come from the germline V gene. With V trimmed by 4 bases and J by 5 bases, 15 bases remained unmatched. This CDR3 spans 16 amino acids. The CDR3 region has the DNA TGCAGCGTTGTGGGGACAGGAGTCGCCTTGCGGACTGAAGCTTTCTTT. It yields the protein CSVVGTGVALRTEAFF.

This clonotype was picked up a small number of times. The J gene is TRBJ1-4, the V gene TRBV19, with D perhaps matching TRBD1 (6 bases). CDR1 is LNHDA and CDR2 is SQIVND in the germline V gene (reference sequence). The CDR3 loop spans 14 amino acids. Between the trimmed V and J ends, which lost 5 bases and 2 bases, there was a span of 9 bases. The CDR3: CASSDRFTNEKLFF. The CDR3 DNA sequence: TGTGCCAGTAGTGACAGGTTCACTAATGAAAAACTGTTTTTT.